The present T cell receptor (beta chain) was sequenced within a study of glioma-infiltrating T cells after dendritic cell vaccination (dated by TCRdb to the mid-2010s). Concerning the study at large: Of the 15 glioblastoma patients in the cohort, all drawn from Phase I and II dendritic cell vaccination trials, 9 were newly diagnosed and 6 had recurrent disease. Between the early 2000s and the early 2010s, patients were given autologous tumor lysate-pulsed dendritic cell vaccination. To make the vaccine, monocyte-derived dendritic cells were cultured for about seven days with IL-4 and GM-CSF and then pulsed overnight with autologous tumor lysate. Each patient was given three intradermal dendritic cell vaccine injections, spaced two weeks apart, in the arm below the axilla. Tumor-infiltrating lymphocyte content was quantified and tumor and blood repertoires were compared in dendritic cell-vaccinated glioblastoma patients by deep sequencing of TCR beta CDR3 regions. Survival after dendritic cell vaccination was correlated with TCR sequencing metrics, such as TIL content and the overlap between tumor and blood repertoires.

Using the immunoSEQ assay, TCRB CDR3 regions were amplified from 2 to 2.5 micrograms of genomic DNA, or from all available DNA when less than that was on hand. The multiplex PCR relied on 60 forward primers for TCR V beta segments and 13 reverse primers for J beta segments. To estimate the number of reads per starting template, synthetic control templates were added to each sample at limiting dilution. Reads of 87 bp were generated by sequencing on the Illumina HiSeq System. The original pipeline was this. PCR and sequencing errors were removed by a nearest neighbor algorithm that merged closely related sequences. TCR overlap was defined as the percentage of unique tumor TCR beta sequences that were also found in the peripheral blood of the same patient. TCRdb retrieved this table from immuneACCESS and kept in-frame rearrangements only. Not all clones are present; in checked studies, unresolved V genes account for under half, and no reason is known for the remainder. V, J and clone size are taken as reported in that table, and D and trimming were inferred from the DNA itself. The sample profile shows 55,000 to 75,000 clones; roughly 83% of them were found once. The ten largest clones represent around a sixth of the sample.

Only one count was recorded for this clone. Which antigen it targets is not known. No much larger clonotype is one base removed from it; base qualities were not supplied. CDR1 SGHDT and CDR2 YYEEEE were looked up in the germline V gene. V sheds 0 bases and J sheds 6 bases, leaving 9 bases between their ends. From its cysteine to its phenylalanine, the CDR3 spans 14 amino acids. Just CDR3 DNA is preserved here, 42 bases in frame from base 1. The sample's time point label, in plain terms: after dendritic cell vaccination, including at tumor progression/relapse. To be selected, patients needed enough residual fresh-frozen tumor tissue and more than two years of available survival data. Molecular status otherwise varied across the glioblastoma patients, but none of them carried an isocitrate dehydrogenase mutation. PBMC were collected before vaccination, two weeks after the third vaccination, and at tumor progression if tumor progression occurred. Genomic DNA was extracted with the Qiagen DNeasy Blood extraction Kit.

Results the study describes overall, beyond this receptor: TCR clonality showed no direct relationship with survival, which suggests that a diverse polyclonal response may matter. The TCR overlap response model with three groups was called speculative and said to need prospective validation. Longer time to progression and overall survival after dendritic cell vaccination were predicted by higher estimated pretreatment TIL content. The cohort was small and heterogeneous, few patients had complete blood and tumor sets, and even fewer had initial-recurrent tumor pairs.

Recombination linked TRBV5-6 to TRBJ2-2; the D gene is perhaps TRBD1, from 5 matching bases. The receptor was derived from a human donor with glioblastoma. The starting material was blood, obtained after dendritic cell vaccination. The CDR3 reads CASSLVRGPGELFF. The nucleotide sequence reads TGTGCCAGCAGCTTGGTTAGGGGTCCCGGGGAGCTGTTTTTT.